What follows describes a single T cell receptor (beta chain). The antigen is undetermined. This record comes from a study of T cell responses to AZD1222 COVID-19 vaccine. Study-wide results and limits: Just six people given AZD1222 tested seropositive at baseline. The study reported that nearly half of spike-specific TCRs target unmutated variant regions. Two AZD1222 doses significantly raised spike-specific TCR breadth and depth over controls. The donor group comprised mostly white British people and more females; the analysis possibly underestimated clonal diversity.

Trimming took 6 bases from V and 10 from J, leaving 19 bases between them. CDR3 length: 15 residues. Germline values: CDR1 MGHRA, CDR2 YSYEKL. Sequencing was performed with immunoSEQ multiplex PCR; in TCRdb, only in-frame clones are kept and a portion is missing. Of roughly 200,000 clones listed, approximately 90% were seen once; the top ten hold over 1.5%. The clonotype was recovered from an adult who received the AZD1222 COVID-19 vaccine. The chain employs TRBV4-1 and TRBJ1-6, with D perhaps TRBD1 (6 bases). The starting material was peripheral blood, obtained 28 days after the second AZD1222 dose. The CDR3: CASSPGRDNYSPLHF. The CDR3 DNA reads TGCGCCAGCAGTCCCGGAAGGGACAATTACTCACCCCTCCACTTT.